What follows describes a single TCR beta chain. It has no known antigen specificity. No much larger clone is present one base from it, and per-base qualities are unavailable. This specimen belongs to a study of shared clonotypes between healthy human individuals (dated by TCRdb to 2020 to 2022). Describing the broader study: The cohort comprised a couple of women and three men aged 18 to 49 years. For each donor, CD4 naive and CD4 memory were each run on three plates, CD8 naive on two plates, and CD8 memory on one plate. Leukapheresis yielded between about 0.9 and 9 billion PBMCs per donor. To increase sequencing depth and limit assay-specific biases, TCR repertoire library preparation and sequencing were carried out by different laboratories using diverse techniques. To estimate repertoire size and how much clonotypes are shared between individuals, the study performed deep sequencing of blood TCR repertoires from about five healthy adults.

Using the deep immunoSEQ assay, TCR CDR3 regions were amplified from genomic DNA by multiplex PCR. For each cell subset, the extracted genomic DNA was distributed evenly across all wells of several immunoSEQ 96-well plates, and each plate served as one replicate. For sorted subsets, roughly 0.2 ug genomic DNA, equal to about 30,000 T cell genomes, was loaded into each replicate PCR. The purified libraries were quantified using a Qubit 3.0 fluorometer, sized with a Bioanalyzer 2100, and then quantified again using the KAPA Library Quantification kit. A separate single-read 150-cycle Illumina NextSeq 550 flow cell was used to sequence each immunoSEQ 96-well plate. Turning to the authors' computational methods: The immunoSEQ output contained only junctional sequences without quality scores, so filtering could not match that applied to full-length reads. To assign V/J genes and CDR3, sequences were annotated against IMGT germline references using PyIR, a Python wrapper for IgBLAST v1.9. Reads were filtered out if the reads had weak V/J assignments (E-value above 1e-6), no CDR3, stop codons, out-of-frame junctions, or ambiguous translated residues. V3J clonotypes were defined as sequences sharing the same inferred V gene, J gene, and CDR3 amino acid sequence. Percentage overlap between repertoires was calculated by dividing the number of shared unique clonotypes by the size of the smaller repertoire. RTK rarefaction, the Chao1 estimator, and Recon v2.1 estimates of unobserved clonotypes were used to assess repertoire richness. Generation probabilities for all TCRbeta clonotypes obtained by the gDNA method from a handful of donors were computed using OLGA. Here the immuneACCESS table is served through TCRdb, limited to in-frame sequences with V and J called. Missing clones are a known gap in these copies; in checked studies unresolved V genes cover under half, and the rest lacks a known reason. For V, J and clone size, that table is used; D and trimming come from the DNA. For this sample there are over 2,000,000 clones; just under 95% appear just once. The leading ten clones occupy more than 1.5% of the sample.

CD8 naive samples were CD45RO-negative cells positively selected for CCR7, giving a CD45RA+CCR7+ population that excluded TemRA cells. The donors were healthy, HIV-negative adults who had no recently reported acute infections or vaccinations. All donors were Caucasian adults living in Nashville, Tennessee, USA. Blood was collected by leukapheresis, and PBMCs were isolated by Ficoll-Histopaque density gradient centrifugation and then cryopreserved in liquid nitrogen vapor phase. Analytical flow cytometry was used to check the purity and quantity of each magnetically sorted T cell population. Each sorted fraction had its genomic DNA isolated and then quantified by UV absorbance on a Nanodrop 2000c. Results the study describes overall, beyond this receptor: Because the study included only a small number of donors, the genetic and exposure-history diversity represented was limited. Even with the large sequencing depth, rarefaction of the sorted-subset datasets indicated that sequencing was incomplete. Sharing across four donors was observed for 5% to 6.5% of naive CD4, over 3% of naive CD8, 2.3% of memory CD4, and roughly 0.43% of memory CD8 clonotypes. Compared with non-shared clonotypes, clonotypes shared by all four sorted-subset donors had higher generation probabilities. Pairwise subsampling led to the expectation that sequencing depth would affect the degree of clonotype sharing among donors. Naive subsets generally had larger estimated clonotype richness than memory subsets did. Only blood was sampled, and tissue TCR repertoires likely differ from those in blood.

According to the germline V gene, CDR1 reads MDHEN and CDR2 reads SYDVKM. There are 12 amino acids in the CDR3, from cysteine to phenylalanine inclusive. Only the CDR3 portion is preserved as DNA: 36 bases, with reading frame beginning at the first base. The rearrangement combines TRBV28 with TRBJ2-1; the D gene remains uncertain. Sequencing was done on a sample of naive CD8+ T cells from PBMCs. Explained via the paper, the cell subset or site label denotes: CD45RA+CCR7+. This receptor was identified in a man younger than 30 in good health. Some clones in this sample may be carry-over from other donors' samples. The CDR3 region reads CAGMSSNNEQFF. The sequence in DNA is TGTGCAGGAATGTCCAGCAACAATGAGCAGTTCTTC.